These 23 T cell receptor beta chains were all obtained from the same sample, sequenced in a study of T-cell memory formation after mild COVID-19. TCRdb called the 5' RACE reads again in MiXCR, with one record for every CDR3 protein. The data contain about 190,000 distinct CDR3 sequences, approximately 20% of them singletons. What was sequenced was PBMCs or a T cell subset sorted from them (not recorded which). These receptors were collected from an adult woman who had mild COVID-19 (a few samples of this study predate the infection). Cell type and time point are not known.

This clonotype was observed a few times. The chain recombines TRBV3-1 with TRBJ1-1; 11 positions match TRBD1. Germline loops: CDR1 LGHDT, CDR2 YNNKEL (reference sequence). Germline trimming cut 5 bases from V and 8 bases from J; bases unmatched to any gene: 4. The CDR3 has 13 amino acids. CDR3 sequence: CASSAGTGGEAFF. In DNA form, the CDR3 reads TGTGCCAGCAGCGCCGGGACAGGGGGGGAAGCTTTCTTT.

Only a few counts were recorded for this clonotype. CDR3 sequence (DNA): TGTGCCAGCAGAGCCAGGGGGGCGAACACTGAAGCTTTCTTT. Translating gives CASRARGANTEAFF. The chain uses TRBV3-1 and TRBJ1-1, with 7 nucleotides matching TRBD1. The CDR3 loop spans 14 amino acids. V was clipped by 6 bases and J by 1 base; unmatched bases: 5. Germline V gene sequence: CDR1 LGHDT, CDR2 YNNKEL (reference sequence).

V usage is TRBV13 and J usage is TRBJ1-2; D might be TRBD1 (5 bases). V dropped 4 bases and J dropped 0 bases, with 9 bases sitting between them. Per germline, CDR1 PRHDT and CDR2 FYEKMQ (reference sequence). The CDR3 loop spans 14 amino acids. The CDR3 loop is CASSSLRANYGYTF. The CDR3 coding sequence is TGTGCCAGCAGCTCACTCAGGGCTAACTATGGCTACACCTTC.

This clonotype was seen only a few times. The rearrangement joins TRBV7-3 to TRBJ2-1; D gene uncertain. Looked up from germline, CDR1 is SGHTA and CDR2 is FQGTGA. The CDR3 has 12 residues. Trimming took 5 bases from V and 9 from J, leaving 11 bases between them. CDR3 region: CASSAFSFEQFF. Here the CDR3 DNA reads TGTGCCAGCAGCGCCTTTTCCTTTGAGCAGTTCTTC.

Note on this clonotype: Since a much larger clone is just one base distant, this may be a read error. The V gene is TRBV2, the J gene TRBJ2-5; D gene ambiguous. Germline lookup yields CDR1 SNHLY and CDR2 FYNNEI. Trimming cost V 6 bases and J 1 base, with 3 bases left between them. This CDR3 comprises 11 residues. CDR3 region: CASRAQETQYF. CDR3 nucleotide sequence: TGTGCCAGCAGGGCCCAAGAGACCCAGTACTTC.

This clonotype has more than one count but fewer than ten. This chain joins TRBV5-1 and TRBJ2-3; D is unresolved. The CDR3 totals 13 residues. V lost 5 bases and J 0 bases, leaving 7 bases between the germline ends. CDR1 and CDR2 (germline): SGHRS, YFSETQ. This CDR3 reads CASRATSTDTQYF. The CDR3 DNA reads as TGCGCCAGCAGGGCCACTAGCACAGATACGCAGTATTTT.

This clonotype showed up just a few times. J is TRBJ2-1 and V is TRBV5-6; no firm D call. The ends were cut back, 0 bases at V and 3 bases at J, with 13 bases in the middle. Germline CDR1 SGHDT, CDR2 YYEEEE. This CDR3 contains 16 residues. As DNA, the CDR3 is TGTGCCAGCAGCTTGGAGGTGGGCCGGATCTACAATGAGCAGTTCTTC. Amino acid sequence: CASSLEVGRIYNEQFF.

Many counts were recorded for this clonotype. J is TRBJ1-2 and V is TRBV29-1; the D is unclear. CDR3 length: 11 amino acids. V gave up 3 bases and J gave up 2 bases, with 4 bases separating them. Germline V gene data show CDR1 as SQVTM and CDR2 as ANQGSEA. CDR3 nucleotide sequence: TGCAGCGTTGAGAAGAACTATGGCTACACCTTC. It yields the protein CSVEKNYGYTF.

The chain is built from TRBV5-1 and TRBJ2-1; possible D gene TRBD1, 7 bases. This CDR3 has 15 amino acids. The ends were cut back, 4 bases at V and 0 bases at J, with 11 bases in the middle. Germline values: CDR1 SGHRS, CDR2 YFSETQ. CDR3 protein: CASSTEGASYNEQFF. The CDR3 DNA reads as TGCGCCAGCAGCACGGAGGGGGCCTCCTACAATGAGCAGTTCTTC. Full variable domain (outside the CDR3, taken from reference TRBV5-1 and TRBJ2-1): KAGVTQTPRYLIKTRGQQVTLSCSPISGHRSVSWYQQTPGQGLQFLFEYFSETQRNKGNFPGRFSGRQFSNSRSEMNVSTLELGDSALYLCASSTEGASYNEQFFGPGTRLTVL.

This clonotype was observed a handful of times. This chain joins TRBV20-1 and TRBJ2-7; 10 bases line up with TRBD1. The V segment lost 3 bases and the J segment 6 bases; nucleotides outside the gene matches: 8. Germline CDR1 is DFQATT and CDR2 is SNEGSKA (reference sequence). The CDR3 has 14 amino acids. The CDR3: CSASVGGQGSEQYF. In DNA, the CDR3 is TGCAGTGCTAGCGTGGGGGGACAGGGGTCCGAGCAGTACTTC.

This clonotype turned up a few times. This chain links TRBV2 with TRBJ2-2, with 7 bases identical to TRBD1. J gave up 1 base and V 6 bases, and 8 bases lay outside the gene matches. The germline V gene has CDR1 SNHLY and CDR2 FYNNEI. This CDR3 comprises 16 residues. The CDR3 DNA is TGTGCCAGCAGCCAATCCGGGACAGAGAACACCGGGGAGCTGTTTTTT. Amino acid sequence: CASSQSGTENTGELFF.

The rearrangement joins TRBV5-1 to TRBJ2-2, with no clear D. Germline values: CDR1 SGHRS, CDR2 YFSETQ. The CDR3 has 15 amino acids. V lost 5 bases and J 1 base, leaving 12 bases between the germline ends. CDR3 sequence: CASSVSGQNTGELFF. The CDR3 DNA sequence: TGCGCCAGCAGTGTCTCCGGGCAGAACACCGGGGAGCTGTTTTTT.

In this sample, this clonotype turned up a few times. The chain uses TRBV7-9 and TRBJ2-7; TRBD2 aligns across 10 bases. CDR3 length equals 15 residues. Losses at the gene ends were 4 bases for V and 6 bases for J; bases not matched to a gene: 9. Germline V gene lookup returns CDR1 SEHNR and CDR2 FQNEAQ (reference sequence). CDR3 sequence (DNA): TGTGCCAGCAGCTCTGGGGGGAGCGGGAGGGCCGAGCAGTACTTC. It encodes CASSSGGSGRAEQYF.

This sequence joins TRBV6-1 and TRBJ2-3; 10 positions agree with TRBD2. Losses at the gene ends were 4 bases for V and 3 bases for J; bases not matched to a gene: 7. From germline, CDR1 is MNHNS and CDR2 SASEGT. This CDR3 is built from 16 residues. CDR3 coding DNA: TGTGCCAGCAGTGCCCTCGAGCGGGGGGGTACAGATACGCAGTATTTT. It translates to CASSALERGGTDTQYF.

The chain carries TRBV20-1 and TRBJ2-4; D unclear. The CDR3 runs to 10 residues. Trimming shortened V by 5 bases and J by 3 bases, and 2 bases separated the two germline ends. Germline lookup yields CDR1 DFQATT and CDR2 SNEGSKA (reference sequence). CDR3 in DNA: TGCAGTGCTGTCAAAAACATTCAGTACTTC. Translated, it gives CSAVKNIQYF.

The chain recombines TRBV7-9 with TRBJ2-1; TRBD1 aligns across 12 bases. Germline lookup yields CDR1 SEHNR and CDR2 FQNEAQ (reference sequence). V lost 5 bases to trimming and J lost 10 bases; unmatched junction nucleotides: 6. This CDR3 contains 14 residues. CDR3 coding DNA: TGTGCCAGCAGCACCGGGACAGGGGGCTACGAGCAGTTCTTC. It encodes CASSTGTGGYEQFF.

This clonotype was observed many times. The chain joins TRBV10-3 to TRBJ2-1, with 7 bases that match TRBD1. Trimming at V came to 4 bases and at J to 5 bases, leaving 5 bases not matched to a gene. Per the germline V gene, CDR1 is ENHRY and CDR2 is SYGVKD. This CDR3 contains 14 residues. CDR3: CAISAKGADNEQFF. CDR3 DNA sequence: TGTGCCATCAGTGCAAAGGGGGCGGACAATGAGCAGTTCTTC.

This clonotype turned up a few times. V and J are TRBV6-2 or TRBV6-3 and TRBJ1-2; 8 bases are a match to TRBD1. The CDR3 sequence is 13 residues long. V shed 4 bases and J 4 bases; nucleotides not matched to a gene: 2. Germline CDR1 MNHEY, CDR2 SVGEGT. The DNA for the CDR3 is TGTGCCAGCAGTTGGACAGGGCCCTATGGCTACACCTTC. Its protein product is CASSWTGPYGYTF.

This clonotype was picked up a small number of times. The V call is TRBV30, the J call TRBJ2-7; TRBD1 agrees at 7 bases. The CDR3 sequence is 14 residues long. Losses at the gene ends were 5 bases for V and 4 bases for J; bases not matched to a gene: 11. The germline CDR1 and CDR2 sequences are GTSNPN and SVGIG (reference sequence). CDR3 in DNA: TGTGCCTGGCTACCCCGGGACAGAAGTTACGAGCAGTACTTC. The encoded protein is CAWLPRDRSYEQYF.

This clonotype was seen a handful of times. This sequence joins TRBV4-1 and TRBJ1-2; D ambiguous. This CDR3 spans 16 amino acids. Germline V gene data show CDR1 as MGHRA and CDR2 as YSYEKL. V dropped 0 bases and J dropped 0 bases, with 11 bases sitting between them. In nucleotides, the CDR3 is TGCGCCAGCAGCCAAGATCCGAGGGCTACTAACTATGGCTACACCTTC. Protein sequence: CASSQDPRATNYGYTF.

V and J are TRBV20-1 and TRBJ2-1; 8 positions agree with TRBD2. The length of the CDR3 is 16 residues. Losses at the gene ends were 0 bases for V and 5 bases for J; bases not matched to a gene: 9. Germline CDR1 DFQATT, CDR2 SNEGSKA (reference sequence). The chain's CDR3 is CSARDVGAGANNEQFF. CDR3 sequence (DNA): TGCAGTGCTAGAGATGTGGGAGCGGGGGCGAACAATGAGCAGTTCTTC.

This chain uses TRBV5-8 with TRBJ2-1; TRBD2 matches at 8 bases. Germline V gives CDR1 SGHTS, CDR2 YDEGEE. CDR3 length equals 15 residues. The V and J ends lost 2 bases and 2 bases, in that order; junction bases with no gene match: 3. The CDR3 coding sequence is TGTGCCAGCAGCTTTGGGACTAGACCCTACAATGAGCAGTTCTTC. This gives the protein CASSFGTRPYNEQFF.

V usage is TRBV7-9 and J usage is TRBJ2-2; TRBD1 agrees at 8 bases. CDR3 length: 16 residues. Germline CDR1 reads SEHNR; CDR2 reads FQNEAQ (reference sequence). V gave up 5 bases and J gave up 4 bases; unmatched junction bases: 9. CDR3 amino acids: CASSNAGQGGTGELFF. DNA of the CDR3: TGTGCCAGCAGCAACGCTGGACAGGGAGGCACCGGGGAGCTGTTTTTT.